This is a list of T cell receptor beta chains from one sample in a study of regulatory T cells in long-lasting Graves disease. TCRdb re-called the multiplex PCR reads through MiXCR, storing one row per CDR3 protein. The table includes just over 600,000 distinct CDR3 sequences, around 15% detected once. This sample also belongs to another study, concerning T cells in Graves' hyperthyroidism and ophthalmopathy.

The sequences come from peripheral blood mononuclear cells (PBMCs), collected at new diagnosis, from a patient treated with antithyroid drugs. These receptors originate from a woman in her thirties with Graves disease. Both conserved end residues are part of each CDR3. The D gene is left open where the match is weak. Size tells how often a clone was seen (once, few, many) or the class of an expanded clone, and some rows leave it out.

V	length	J	size	D	CDR3	DNA
TRBV7-8	13	TRBJ1-1	many	.	CASSISWNTEAFF	TGTGCCAGCAGCATCTCCTGGAACACTGAAGCTTTCTTT
TRBV27	13	TRBJ2-5	.	.	CASSLFLGETQCF	TGTGCCAGCAGTTTATTTTTGGGGGAGACCCAGTGCTTC
TRBV9	13	TRBJ2-5	.	.	CASSLSDSETQYF	TGTGCCAGCTCTCTAAGCGACTCAGAGACCCAGTACTTC
TRBV20-1	14	TRBJ2-3	.	.	CSAGRAFSTDTQYF	TGCAGTGCTGGCAGGGCCTTTAGCACAGATACGCAGTATTTT
TRBV27	16	TRBJ2-2	many	.	CATGGLTSRYTGELFF	TGTGCCACCGGGGGCCTGACATCCCGCTACACCGGGGAGCTGTTTTTT
TRBV27	13	TRBJ2-7	many	.	CASSLSGKYEQYF	TGTGCCAGCAGTTTATCAGGGAAGTACGAGCAGTACTTC
TRBV5-4	15	TRBJ2-7	few	.	CASSSDVLNSYEQYF	TGTGCCAGCAGCTCCGATGTGTTGAATTCCTACGAGCAGTACTTC
TRBV18	17	TRBJ2-3	.	.	CASSLSQVSGSTDTQYF	TGTGCCAGCTCACTCTCACAGGTCAGCGGGAGCACAGATACGCAGTATTTT
TRBV20-1	16	TRBJ2-5	.	.	CSARDPGRAGKETQYF	TGCAGTGCTAGAGATCCTGGACGGGCAGGGAAAGAGACCCAGTACTTC
TRBV5-1	16	TRBJ2-1	few	TRBD1	CASSQNSRQGRNEQFF	TGCGCCAGCAGCCAAAACTCTAGACAGGGCAGGAATGAGCAGTTCTTC
TRBV28	12	TRBJ1-2	many	.	CAILLGIEGYTF	TGTGCCATACTGCTCGGGATTGAGGGCTACACCTTC
TRBV28	14	TRBJ2-1	many	.	CASSLVGGKDEQFF	TGTGCCAGCAGTTTAGTGGGGGGAAAGGATGAGCAGTTCTTC
TRBV6-5	17	TRBJ2-3	many	TRBD2	CASSYSVIAGVSDTQYF	TGTGCCAGCAGTTACTCGGTAATAGCGGGAGTTTCAGATACGCAGTATTTT
TRBV6-5	15	TRBJ1-1	many	.	CASSSLGRMNTEAFF	TGTGCCAGCAGTTCCTTGGGACGGATGAACACTGAAGCTTTCTTT
TRBV6-1	17	TRBJ1-2	many	TRBD1	CASSERQGTGIAYGYTF	TGTGCCAGCAGTGAAAGACAAGGGACAGGGATTGCCTATGGCTACACCTTC
TRBV19	15	TRBJ2-1	few	TRBD2	CASKIAGGSYNEQFF	TGTGCCAGTAAGATAGCGGGGGGTTCCTACAATGAGCAGTTCTTC
TRBV7-2	23	TRBJ1-6	.	TRBD1	CASSLGSNRDRGGPGSYNSPLHF	TGTGCCAGCAGCTTAGGTTCAAATAGGGACAGGGGGGGACCCGGCTCCTATAATTCACCCCTCCACTTT
TRBV5-1	13	TRBJ1-1	many	.	CASRPTGIAEAFF	TGCGCCAGCAGACCTACAGGGATCGCTGAAGCTTTCTTT
TRBV18	15	TRBJ2-4	.	.	CASSSGTATKNIQYF	TGTGCCAGCTCTTCCGGGACGGCAACCAAAAACATTCAGTACTTC
TRBV9	15	TRBJ1-1	few	.	CASTRERGGRTEAFF	TGTGCCAGCACCAGGGAACGCGGGGGGCGTACTGAAGCTTTCTTT
TRBV27	18	TRBJ2-7	few	TRBD2	CASSGGGKYRLAGDEQYF	TGTGCCAGCAGTGGAGGGGGCAAATATCGGCTAGCGGGAGACGAGCAGTACTTC
TRBV5-6	15	TRBJ2-7	.	.	CTSSLEGVVKIEQYF	TGTACCAGCAGCTTGGAAGGGGTTGTGAAGATCGAGCAGTACTTC
TRBV15	15	TRBJ2-1	many	.	CATSRERESYNEQFF	TGTGCCACCAGCAGAGAGCGGGAATCCTACAATGAGCAGTTCTTC
TRBV9	18	TRBJ2-3	.	TRBD2	CASSPRGAAGVRTDTQYF	TGTGCCAGCAGCCCCAGAGGGGCGGCGGGAGTGAGGACAGATACGCAGTATTTT
TRBV19	14	TRBJ1-2	few	.	CASSIRQRDYGYTF	TGTGCCAGTAGTATACGACAGCGCGACTATGGCTACACCTTC
TRBV6-1	14	TRBJ2-7	.	TRBD2	CASSRTSERYEQYF	TGTGCCAGCAGTAGGACTAGTGAGCGCTACGAGCAGTACTTC
TRBV2	13	TRBJ1-1	many	.	CASRGQFNTEAFF	TGTGCCAGCCGAGGACAGTTCAACACTGAAGCTTTCTTT
TRBV7-2	15	TRBJ2-7	many	TRBD2	CASSLSPGGRNEQYF	TGTGCCAGCAGCTTAAGTCCGGGAGGGAGGAACGAGCAGTACTTC
TRBV3-1	12	TRBJ2-3	many	.	CASSQMTDTQYF	TGTGCCAGCAGCCAGATGACAGATACGCAGTATTTT
TRBV19	12	TRBJ2-2	few	.	CASGTFAGELFF	TGTGCCAGTGGGACGTTTGCCGGGGAGCTGTTTTTT
TRBV7-9	15	TRBJ2-3	few	.	CASSFRAGSTDTQYF	TGTGCCAGCAGCTTTCGGGCCGGAAGCACAGATACGCAGTATTTT
TRBV6-1	13	TRBJ2-7	.	.	CASSLELFYEQYF	TGTGCCAGCAGCCTGGAGCTTTTCTACGAGCAGTACTTC